Each of the 11 T cell receptor beta chains below was sequenced from the same sample in a study of blood T cells in healthy people across ages. For the second PCR, which ran for 7 to 11 cycles, a sample-barcoded 5' primer and a J-beta primer mix were used. Via MiXCR, TCRdb re-called the 5' RACE reads, giving one row per CDR3 protein. This repertoire shows about 1.8 million distinct CDR3 sequences, 40% to 55% found once; its top ten account for roughly 2%. Input material: blood. These receptors all come from a woman in her forties in good health.

V is TRBV6-5 and J is TRBJ2-1; 9 nucleotides align to TRBD2. The CDR3 has 12 amino acids. The germline V gene encodes CDR1 MNHEY and CDR2 SVGAGI. With V trimmed by 6 bases and J by 10 bases, 4 bases remained unmatched. CDR3: CASRLTSGEQFF. CDR3 coding DNA: TGTGCCAGCAGGCTTACTAGCGGGGAGCAGTTCTTC.

V is TRBV6-5 and J is TRBJ2-3; D may be TRBD2 (6 bases). V shed 8 bases and J shed 0 bases, with 9 bases lying between them. The CDR3 is 13 amino acids. Germline V gene sequence: CDR1 MNHEY, CDR2 SVGAGI. The CDR3 loop reads CASGRFSTDTQYF. CDR3 nucleotide sequence: TGTGCCAGCGGGAGGTTCAGCACAGATACGCAGTATTTT.

This clonotype was picked up a small number of times. The rearrangement links TRBV2 to TRBJ2-1; no firm D call. CDR3 length: 12 residues. Germline CDR1 reads SNHLY; CDR2 reads FYNNEI. Deletions cut 7 bases from V and 12 bases from J, with 16 bases between. Here the CDR3 reads CASTLAANRQFF. As DNA, the CDR3 is TGTGCCAGCACTCTCGCCGCTAATAGGCAGTTCTTC.

The J gene is TRBJ2-1, the V gene TRBV20-1; 7 bases match TRBD2. CDR1 DFQATT and CDR2 SNEGSKA come from the germline V gene (reference sequence). The ends lost 5 bases at V and 5 bases at J; junction bases unmatched: 9. The CDR3 extends over 14 amino acids. CDR3 sequence (DNA): TGCAGTGCTCGGCGCGGGGGTGGAAACAATGAGCAGTTCTTC. Protein product: CSARRGGGNNEQFF.

The chain uses TRBV5-1 and TRBJ2-5; 7 bases match TRBD1. CDR1 and CDR2 from the germline V gene are SGHRS and YFSETQ. This CDR3 contains 14 residues. With 7 bases clipped from V and 1 base from J, the junction kept 7 bases outside the gene matches. The CDR3 here is CASATGVPQETQYF. DNA for the CDR3: TGCGCCAGCGCCACAGGGGTGCCCCAAGAGACCCAGTACTTC.

The rearrangement joins TRBV20-1 to TRBJ2-3; 12 bases are shared with TRBD2. The CDR3 sequence is 14 residues long. J was trimmed by 5 bases and V by 5 bases; bases with no gene match: 5. Germline V gives CDR1 DFQATT, CDR2 SNEGSKA (reference sequence). The CDR3 here is CSAGLAGRVDTQYF. CDR3 sequence (DNA): TGCAGTGCTGGACTAGCGGGACGTGTAGATACGCAGTATTTT.

A few counts support this clonotype. The gene calls are TRBV20-1 and TRBJ2-7, with 9 bases fitting TRBD2. The CDR3 consists of 14 residues. With V trimmed by 3 bases and J by 1 base, 4 bases remained unmatched. The germline V gene has CDR1 DFQATT and CDR2 SNEGSKA (reference sequence). This CDR3 is CSASAAGGSYEQYF. The CDR3 nucleotides read TGCAGTGCTAGCGCAGCGGGGGGATCCTACGAGCAGTACTTC.

This clonotype appeared a few times. The chain joins TRBV20-1 to TRBJ2-5; the D is unclear. The CDR3 contains 14 residues. V lost 3 bases and J 4 bases, leaving 15 bases between the germline ends. The germline V gene has CDR1 DFQATT and CDR2 SNEGSKA (reference sequence). The CDR3 protein is CSASPRLDRETQYF. As DNA, the CDR3 is TGCAGTGCTAGCCCCCGGCTAGATAGAGAGACCCAGTACTTC.

The rearrangement links TRBV29-1 to TRBJ2-5; D is tentatively TRBD1 or TRBD2 (5 bases each). The CDR3 spans 14 residues. The germline V gene has CDR1 SQVTM and CDR2 ANQGSEA. With 7 bases removed from V and 4 bases from J, the gap between germline ends came to 19 bases. DNA for the CDR3: TGCAGCGCCGGGGACGTCCCGGGCTTAGAGACCCAGTACTTC. Protein sequence: CSAGDVPGLETQYF.

The rearrangement uses TRBV7-9 and TRBJ2-3; 9 positions agree with TRBD2. The CDR3 has 17 amino acids. V lost 4 bases to trimming and J lost 5 bases; unmatched junction nucleotides: 13. CDR1 and CDR2 from the germline V gene are SEHNR and FQNEAQ (reference sequence). This CDR3 is CASSSPFGRGGLDTQYF. Here the CDR3 DNA reads TGTGCCAGCAGCTCCCCCTTTGGGCGGGGGGGCCTAGATACGCAGTATTTT.

This chain connects TRBV6-2 or TRBV6-3 to TRBJ2-3; 13 bases line up with TRBD2. This CDR3 spans 13 amino acids. The V segment lost 5 bases and the J segment 14 bases; nucleotides outside the gene matches: 7. Germline V CDR1 and CDR2: MNHEY, SVGEGT. CDR3 region: CASSRGTSGIRYF. CDR3 in DNA: TGTGCCAGCAGTCGGGGGACTAGCGGGATTCGGTATTTT.